These T cell receptor beta chains were read from a single sample in a study of blood T cells in healthy people across ages. TCRdb re-analysed the 5' RACE reads in MiXCR, keeping a single row per CDR3 protein. The table has 920,000 or so distinct CDR3 sequences, under 45% seen once. Sequencing was performed on blood. The receptors come from a woman aged 55-70 years in good health. Both conserved end residues are part of each CDR3. The D gene is left open where the match is weak. Size is omitted from some rows. Given values are once, few, many or a class for expanded clones.

D | J | V | size | CDR3 | DNA
TRBD1 | TRBJ2-5 | TRBV12-3/TRBV12-4 | few | CASSHGTGWLETQYF | TGTGCCAGCAGTCATGGGACAGGGTGGTTGGAGACCCAGTACTTC
TRBD2 | TRBJ2-5 | TRBV27 | . | CASSSRPGTRPTRQYF | TGTGCCAGCAGTTCCCGCCCCGGGACTAGGCCAACTCGGCAGTACTTC
TRBD2 | TRBJ2-7 | TRBV20-1 | once | CSARGGAGRTYEQYF | TGCAGTGCTAGGGGCGGAGCGGGGAGGACCTACGAGCAGTACTTC
. | TRBJ2-5 | TRBV28 | few | CASRSGEETQYF | TGTGCCAGCCGGTCGGGAGAAGAGACCCAGTACTTC
. | TRBJ1-4 | TRBV29-1 | . | CSVDVGREKLFF | TGCAGCGTTGATGTCGGTCGTGAAAAACTGTTTTTT
TRBD2 | TRBJ2-5 | TRBV11-2 | few | CASRMILGLAEKGVKETQYF | TGTGCCAGTAGGATGATCCTGGGACTAGCGGAGAAAGGGGTAAAAGAGACCCAGTACTTC
TRBD1 | TRBJ1-5 | TRBV20-1 | . | CSAKTGIGNQPQHF | TGCAGTGCAAAGACAGGGATCGGCAATCAGCCCCAGCATTTT
. | TRBJ1-5 | TRBV7-2 | . | CASSRPGLGQPQHF | TGTGCCAGCAGCCGACCAGGGTTGGGTCAGCCCCAGCATTTT
TRBD1 | TRBJ2-3 | TRBV12-3/TRBV12-4 | . | CASSQGQVTDTQYF | TGTGCCAGCAGTCAAGGACAGGTCACAGATACGCAGTATTTT
. | TRBJ2-1 | TRBV27 | . | CASKKGGGDEQFF | TGTGCCAGCAAAAAAGGGGGTGGAGATGAGCAGTTCTTC
. | TRBJ2-7 | TRBV10-3 | . | CAISESTKNSYEQYF | TGTGCCATCAGTGAGTCGACTAAAAACTCCTACGAGCAGTACTTC
. | TRBJ2-3 | TRBV4-1 | . | CASSQGREDTQYF | TGCGCCAGCAGCCAAGGACGGGAAGATACGCAGTATTTT
TRBD2 | TRBJ2-4 | TRBV15 | . | CATSRAPGGGKAKNIQYF | TGTGCCACCAGCAGAGCCCCTGGGGGGGGGAAGGCCAAAAACATTCAGTACTTC
. | TRBJ2-2 | TRBV12-3/TRBV12-4 | . | CASRPDWLPGRELFF | TGTGCCAGCAGACCCGACTGGTTACCAGGCCGGGAGCTGTTTTTT
. | TRBJ1-1 | TRBV7-9 | few | CASSLGQGVSEAFF | TGTGCCAGCAGCTTAGGGCAGGGAGTTTCTGAAGCTTTCTTT
. | TRBJ2-5 | TRBV27 | . | CASSLGSTQYF | TGTGCCAGCAGTTTAGGCTCGACCCAGTACTTC
. | TRBJ1-5 | TRBV30 | . | CAWSATRQPNQPQHF | TGTGCCTGGAGCGCCACCCGACAGCCCAATCAGCCCCAGCATTTT
TRBD1 | TRBJ1-1 | TRBV5-5 | few | CASSLSRAGGMNTEAFF | TGTGCCAGCAGCCTAAGCCGGGCAGGGGGGATGAACACTGAAGCTTTCTTT
TRBD2 | TRBJ2-1 | TRBV9 | . | CASSVETGGGYNEQFF | TGTGCCAGCAGCGTAGAGACGGGAGGGGGCTACAATGAGCAGTTCTTC
TRBD2 | TRBJ2-1 | TRBV25-1 | few | CASSESLESGRAYNEQFF | TGTGCCAGCAGTGAATCCCTCGAGAGCGGGAGGGCCTACAATGAGCAGTTCTTC
TRBD2 | TRBJ2-1 | TRBV27 | . | CASSPGTSGRVWVNEQFF | TGTGCCAGCAGTCCGGGGACTAGCGGGAGGGTGTGGGTCAATGAGCAGTTCTTC
. | TRBJ2-3 | TRBV9 | . | CASSAAVPDTQYF | TGTGCCAGCAGCGCCGCGGTTCCAGATACGCAGTATTTT
. | TRBJ2-7 | TRBV15 | . | CATSRGPGDEQYF | TGTGCCACCAGCAGAGGTCCCGGGGACGAGCAGTACTTC
TRBD2 | TRBJ2-1 | TRBV9 | . | CASSSRTSDNYNEQFF | TGTGCCAGCAGCTCCCGGACTAGCGACAACTACAATGAGCAGTTCTTC
TRBD2 | TRBJ2-1 | TRBV7-3 | few | CASSPMGGRRTNEQFF | TGTGCCAGCAGCCCAATGGGAGGGAGAAGGACCAATGAGCAGTTCTTC
. | TRBJ1-2 | TRBV6-1 | . | CASTDSMAGYTF | TGTGCCAGCACGGACAGTATGGCTGGCTACACCTTC
TRBD2 | TRBJ2-7 | TRBV9 | . | CASSGRTSGSPYEQYF | TGTGCCAGCAGCGGACGGACTAGCGGGAGTCCCTACGAGCAGTACTTC
. | TRBJ1-2 | TRBV28 | once | CASSLLIGVHGYTF | TGTGCCAGCAGTTTATTAATAGGAGTCCATGGCTACACCTTC
. | TRBJ2-5 | TRBV15 | . | CATSRERPGETQYF | TGTGCCACCAGCAGAGAGAGACCCGGGGAGACCCAGTACTTC
TRBD2 | TRBJ2-3 | TRBV5-1 | . | CASSLGRGEGDTQYF | TGCGCCAGCAGCTTGGGTCGGGGGGAAGGAGATACGCAGTATTTT
. | TRBJ2-3 | TRBV7-8 | . | CASCRGSTELNTDTQYF | TGTGCCAGCTGTAGGGGCTCTACCGAGCTTAACACAGATACGCAGTATTTT
TRBD2 | TRBJ2-3 | TRBV13 | few | CASSLRLAGAEDTQYF | TGTGCCAGCAGCTTAAGGCTAGCGGGAGCTGAAGATACGCAGTATTTT
. | TRBJ2-3 | TRBV12-3/TRBV12-4 | few | CASSIVGADTQYF | TGTGCCAGCAGTATAGTCGGGGCAGATACGCAGTATTTT
. | TRBJ1-1 | TRBV9 | few | CASSAIAGAKVEAFF | TGTGCCAGCAGCGCTATAGCTGGGGCGAAAGTTGAAGCTTTCTTT
TRBD2 | TRBJ2-7 | TRBV12-3/TRBV12-4 | few | CASSAGLAAEQYF | TGTGCCAGCAGCGCGGGACTAGCCGCCGAGCAGTACTTC
TRBD2 | TRBJ2-7 | TRBV5-1 | . | CASSQLLAGGYNEQYF | TGCGCCAGCAGCCAACTTCTAGCGGGAGGTTACAATGAGCAGTACTTC
. | TRBJ2-7 | TRBV20-1 | . | CSASSNEQYF | TGCAGTGCTTCTAGCAATGAGCAGTACTTC
. | TRBJ2-7 | TRBV15 | . | CATNNRDSYEQYF | TGTGCCACCAATAACAGGGACTCCTACGAGCAGTACTTC
. | TRBJ1-4 | TRBV29-1 | few | CSVTMDEKLFF | TGCAGCGTTACCATGGATGAAAAACTGTTTTTT
. | TRBJ2-7 | TRBV6-5 | . | CASTLQLGGYEQYF | TGTGCCAGCACCCTCCAGCTGGGCGGCTACGAGCAGTACTTC
TRBD1 | TRBJ2-3 | TRBV2 | few | CASRGPTGEKADTQYF | TGTGCCAGCAGGGGGCCGACAGGGGAAAAGGCAGATACGCAGTATTTT
. | TRBJ2-3 | TRBV4-2 | . | CASSQEALAGRARTQYF | TGTGCCAGCAGCCAAGAGGCCTTGGCGGGAAGGGCGCGGACGCAGTATTTT
TRBD2 | TRBJ2-7 | TRBV3-1 | few | CASSSRLADLSYEQYF | TGTGCCAGCAGCTCTCGACTAGCTGACCTCTCCTACGAGCAGTACTTC
TRBD2 | TRBJ2-5 | TRBV10-3 | . | CAISKGTSGLQETQYF | TGTGCCATCAGTAAGGGGACTAGCGGATTACAAGAGACCCAGTACTTC
TRBD2 | TRBJ2-3 | TRBV29-1 | . | CSGGRVASGSTDTQYF | TGCAGTGGTGGCCGGGTGGCTAGCGGGAGCACAGATACGCAGTATTTT
TRBD2 | TRBJ2-1 | TRBV6-6 | . | CASSQLAGFYNEQFF | TGTGCCAGCAGTCAACTAGCGGGTTTCTACAATGAGCAGTTCTTC
TRBD2 | TRBJ2-3 | TRBV20-1 | . | CSAPGLAGGLLFTDTQYF | TGCAGTGCCCCGGGACTAGCGGGAGGCCTACTTTTCACAGATACGCAGTATTTT
. | TRBJ2-1 | TRBV4-2 | . | CASSQEAGSSYNEQFF | TGTGCCAGCAGCCAAGAGGCCGGGAGCTCCTACAATGAGCAGTTCTTC
TRBD1 | TRBJ2-5 | TRBV25-1 | . | CASSAPIDRANQETQYF | TGTGCCAGCAGTGCCCCAATTGACAGGGCAAACCAAGAGACCCAGTACTTC
. | TRBJ2-2 | TRBV20-1 | . | CSARDASSTGELFF | TGCAGTGCTAGAGATGCCTCAAGCACCGGGGAGCTGTTTTTT
. | TRBJ1-5 | TRBV21-1 | . | CASSKSQGEPNQPQHF | TGTGCCAGCAGCAAATCCCAGGGAGAACCCAATCAGCCCCAGCATTTT
TRBD1 | TRBJ1-6 | TRBV14 | few | CASSQTGGANSPLHF | TGTGCCAGCAGCCAGACAGGGGGCGCGAATTCACCCCTCCACTTT
. | TRBJ1-2 | TRBV7-9 | once | CASSQQGFDSGYAF | TGTGCCAGCAGCCAGCAGGGTTTTGATTCTGGCTACGCCTTC
TRBD1 | TRBJ2-1 | TRBV27 | few | CASRTGGYNEQFF | TGTGCCAGCCGGACAGGGGGATACAATGAGCAGTTCTTC
. | TRBJ2-7 | TRBV6-8 | few | CASSFPQEGAGNFSSYEQYF | TGTGCCAGCAGTTTCCCCCAGGAGGGCGCCGGGAACTTTAGCTCCTACGAGCAGTACTTC
TRBD1 | TRBJ2-7 | TRBV5-6 | . | CANSPGQGIAEFF | TGTGCCAACAGCCCCGGACAGGGTATCGCCGAGTTCTTC
. | TRBJ1-6 | TRBV12-5 | . | CASGLATGFNSPLHF | TGTGCTAGTGGTTTGGCGACCGGGTTCAATTCACCCCTCCACTTT